These 13 T cell receptor beta chains originate from one sample sequenced in a study of shared clonotypes between healthy human individuals (dated by TCRdb to 2020 to 2021). Library preparation employed the immunoSEQ multiplex PCR assay. TCRdb retrieved this table from immuneACCESS and kept in-frame rearrangements only. Not all clones are present; in checked studies, unresolved V genes account for under half, and no reason is known for the remainder. Present in this sample are a few million clones, 85% to 95% of which were seen just once. 0.35% to 0.5% of the sample rests with the top ten. The sequenced material came from naive CD4+ T cells from PBMCs. The cell subset or site label of this sample denotes: CD45RA+ positively selected. All receptors derive from a man aged 18 to 29 in good health. Some clones in this sample may be carry-over from other donors' samples.

The chain combines TRBV25-1 with TRBJ2-7; 11 bases map to TRBD2. CDR3 length: 15 residues. Trimming removed 5 bases from V and 3 bases from J; junction bases left unmatched: 6. Germline CDR1 is MGHDK and CDR2 is SYGVNS. Here the CDR3 DNA reads TGTGCCAGCAGTATGCCGGGACTAGCGGACTACGAGCAGTACTTC. Translating gives CASSMPGLADYEQYF.

This clone was observed a few times. This sample also contains other DNA sequences that code for the same CDR3. This CDR3 reads CASQVGNQPQHF. The CDR3 DNA sequence: TGTGCCAGCCAGGTGGGCAATCAGCCCCAGCATTTT. The genes are TRBV28 and TRBJ1-5; D is undetermined. The CDR3 spans 12 residues. Germline V lookup: CDR1 MDHEN, CDR2 SYDVKM. V lost 8 bases and J 2 bases, leaving 7 bases between the germline ends.

This clone has just one count. The V and J genes are TRBV19 and TRBJ2-7; D not certain. V was pared by 5 bases and J by 6 bases, with 8 bases between. The CDR3 length is 11 residues. Germline lookup yields CDR1 LNHDA and CDR2 SQIVND (reference sequence). CDR3 sequence reads: CASSWESEQYF. CDR3 sequence (DNA): TGTGCCAGTAGTTGGGAATCCGAGCAGTACTTC. The full variable domain, rest sourced from reference TRBV19 and TRBJ2-7, is DGGITQSPKYLFRKEGQNVTLSCEQNLNHDAMYWYRQDPGQGLRLIYYSQIVNDFQKGDIAEGYSVSREKKESFPLTVTSAQKNPTAFYLCASSWESEQYFGPGTRLTVT.

The chain has TRBV7-6 and TRBJ2-7; the D is unclear. Germline V gene lookup returns CDR1 SGHVS and CDR2 FNYEAQ. The CDR3 totals 16 residues. Trimming left V 0 bases short and J 0 bases short, with 12 bases between. CDR3 in DNA: TGTGCCAGCAGCTTAGCGTTGGGTCTCAGCTCCTACGAGCAGTACTTC. It codes for CASSLALGLSSYEQYF.

This chain uses TRBV5-1 with TRBJ2-5; TRBD2 might be the D (5 bases). The V gene lost 2 bases and the J gene lost 3 bases, with 11 bases spanning the gap. The CDR3 sequence is 14 residues long. Germline V CDR1 and CDR2: SGHRS, YFSETQ. CDR3 region: CASSFRGWEETQYF. The CDR3 nucleotides read TGCGCCAGCAGCTTCCGGGGTTGGGAAGAGACCCAGTACTTC.

The chain employs TRBV28 and TRBJ2-4, with a weak D call TRBD1 (5 bases). Trimming took off 6 bases at V and 8 bases at J, with 14 bases between the two ends. The germline V gene encodes CDR1 MDHEN and CDR2 SYDVKM. CDR3 length: 13 residues. CDR3 DNA sequence: TGTGCCAGCAGGGCCAGGGTTAGGGACATTCAGTACTTC. It yields the protein CASRARVRDIQYF.

The chain is built from TRBV13 and TRBJ2-2; 9 nucleotides align to TRBD1. J was trimmed by 2 bases and V by 2 bases; bases with no gene match: 24. Germline V gene lookup returns CDR1 PRHDT and CDR2 FYEKMQ (reference sequence). The CDR3 spans 23 residues. DNA for the CDR3: TGTGCCAGCAGCTTATTATTGGTCGGACTGGGACAGGGTCCATTCTCTAACACCGGGGAGCTGTTTTTT. Translation: CASSLLLVGLGQGPFSNTGELFF.

A note on this clone: The same CDR3 also results from other DNA sequences found in this sample. This rearrangement joins TRBV9 to TRBJ2-3; a possible D gene is TRBD2 (5 bases). CDR3 size: 14 residues. CDR1 is SGDLS and CDR2 is YYNGEE in the germline V gene. The germline V and J ends were trimmed by 0 bases and 2 bases, with 7 bases remaining between them. The CDR3 is CASSVVATTDTQYF. The CDR3 nucleotides are TGTGCCAGCAGCGTAGTAGCGACCACAGATACGCAGTATTTT.

This sequence joins TRBV6-5 and TRBJ2-1, with 7 bases matching TRBD2. Germline loops: CDR1 MNHEY, CDR2 SVGAGI. The CDR3 loop spans 16 amino acids. Trimming cost V 2 bases and J 4 bases; bases outside gene matches: 8. CDR3 nucleotide sequence: TGTGCCAGCAGTTACAATCGGGAGGTCCGATACAATGAGCAGTTCTTC. It yields the protein CASSYNREVRYNEQFF.

The chain uses TRBV18 and TRBJ2-7, with 7 bases identical to TRBD2. Germline V gene sequence: CDR1 KGHSH, CDR2 LQKENI. The V and J ends lost 3 bases and 5 bases, in that order; junction bases with no gene match: 7. This CDR3 is 14 amino acids long. This CDR3 reads CASSPSAGANEQYF. CDR3 sequence (DNA): TGTGCCAGCTCACCCTCGGCGGGAGCCAACGAGCAGTACTTC.

The rearrangement links TRBV6-6 to TRBJ2-7; D perhaps matches TRBD2 (5 bases). Trimming took off 2 bases at V and 3 bases at J, with 14 bases between the two ends. The CDR3 sequence is 15 residues long. Germline V gene data show CDR1 as MNHNY and CDR2 as SVGAGI (reference sequence). The CDR3 nucleotides read TGTGCCAGCAGTTACGGCGTGGGGAGTTTCTACGAGCAGTACTTC. Its protein product is CASSYGVGSFYEQYF.

The chain recombines TRBV28 with TRBJ1-1; the match to TRBD1 covers 7 bases. This CDR3 spans 15 amino acids. Germline CDR1 MDHEN, CDR2 SYDVKM. J gave up 5 bases and V 6 bases, and 12 bases lay outside the gene matches. This CDR3 is CASSPIFTGETEAFF. The CDR3 bases are TGTGCCAGCAGCCCTATATTTACAGGGGAAACTGAAGCTTTCTTT.

This chain uses TRBV2 with TRBJ1-2, with D perhaps matching TRBD1 (5 bases). The CDR3 runs to 15 residues. Germline assignment: CDR1 SNHLY and CDR2 FYNNEI. With 7 bases removed from V and 1 base from J, the gap between germline ends came to 16 bases. CDR3 DNA: TGTGCCAGCATACTAGGGGTCATCCTTAACTATGGCTACACCTTC. Translated: CASILGVILNYGYTF.